A single sample gave rise to the 27 T cell receptor beta chains below, sequenced in a study of post-analysis software for immune sequencing data. General study findings and limits: About five TRBV segments, including TRBV5-6, TRBV5-1 and TRBV20-1, were more frequent in patients than controls.

Antigens for these TCRs are unknown. TCR beta cDNA libraries included unique molecular identifiers. TCRdb ran MiXCR on the PCR reads and lists one entry per CDR3 protein. The table records approximately 660,000 distinct CDR3 sequences, approximately 60% of them present only once. The sample consisted of blood. The source is a girl aged 2 to 10 with multiple sclerosis.

This chain uses TRBV27 with TRBJ1-2; D is unclear. Trimming shortened V by 6 bases and J by 7 bases, and 24 bases separated the two germline ends. The CDR3 length is 16 residues. Germline assignment: CDR1 MNHEY and CDR2 SMNVEV (reference sequence). This CDR3 is CASSPSNGNARFGYTF. Written as DNA, the CDR3 is TGTGCCAGCAGCCCTAGCAATGGGAATGCGAGGTTTGGCTACACCTTC.

The rearrangement links TRBV20-1 to TRBJ2-1; 10 bases are a match to TRBD2. Germline V CDR1 and CDR2: DFQATT, SNEGSKA (reference sequence). Trimming took 3 bases from V and 4 from J; bases not matched to a gene: 0. CDR3 length: 13 amino acids. The CDR3 coding sequence is TGCAGTGCTAGGACTAGCGGGTACAATGAGCAGTTCTTC. Amino acids: CSARTSGYNEQFF.

The chain has TRBV20-1 and TRBJ2-5; D could derive from TRBD1 or TRBD2 (5 bases each). Trimming took off 6 bases at V and 1 base at J, with 12 bases between the two ends. The CDR3 spans 13 residues. In germline, CDR1 is DFQATT, CDR2 SNEGSKA (reference sequence). The CDR3 loop is CSAREGPQETQYF. The CDR3 region has the DNA TGCAGTGCCCGAGAGGGACCCCAAGAGACCCAGTACTTC.

The J gene is TRBJ2-3, the V gene TRBV12-3 or TRBV12-4; D might be TRBD1 or TRBD2, each matching 5 bases. The CDR3 runs 13 residues. V lost 7 bases to trimming and J lost 3 bases, with 11 bases between them. CDR3 nucleotide sequence: TGTGCCAGCACTTTCAGGGAGACAGATACGCAGTATTTT. Translated: CASTFRETDTQYF.

This clonotype showed up just a few times. The V gene is TRBV7-2, the J gene TRBJ2-1; possible D gene TRBD1, 6 bases. The CDR3 length is 15 residues. Germline V CDR1 and CDR2: SGHTA, FQGNSA. Trimming took off 4 bases at V and 5 bases at J, with 15 bases between the two ends. CDR3 in DNA: TGTGCCAGCAGCTCGACAGGAGGCAGAGACAATGAGCAGTTCTTC. Its protein product is CASSSTGGRDNEQFF.

The CDR3 DNA follows: TGCAGCGTTGAAGGGCCCTACGAGCAGTACTTC. Protein: CSVEGPYEQYF. The gene calls are TRBV29-1 and TRBJ2-7; D is unclear. Germline lookup yields CDR1 SQVTM and CDR2 ANQGSEA. The CDR3 is 11 residues long. V dropped 1 base and J dropped 2 bases, with 3 bases sitting between them.

The rearrangement links TRBV12-3 or TRBV12-4 to TRBJ1-6; 7 positions match TRBD1. V trimming: 8 bases; J trimming: 7 bases; junction bases outside the gene matches: 2. The CDR3 is 12 residues long. CDR3 bases: TGTGCCAGCCACAGGGGCAATTCACCCCTCCACTTT. Translated: CASHRGNSPLHF.

The chain is built from TRBV7-8 and TRBJ2-3, with D possibly being TRBD1 or TRBD2 (5 bases each). The CDR3 is 14 residues long. Trimming removed 4 bases at V and 6 bases at J, with 14 bases between. Germline V gene sequence: CDR1 SGHVS, CDR2 FQNEAQ. The CDR3 loop reads CASSWDGRLDTQYF. The CDR3 region has the DNA TGTGCCAGCAGCTGGGACGGACGACTCGATACGCAGTATTTT.

A few counts support this clonotype. The V gene is TRBV6-2 or TRBV6-3, the J gene TRBJ2-5; D unresolved. V lost 2 bases, J lost 1 base, and 14 bases lay in between. The CDR3 contains 16 residues. Germline loops: CDR1 MNHEY, CDR2 SVGEGT. In DNA form, the CDR3 reads TGTGCCAGCAGTTACGGGTTCGGCGACTCCCAAGAGACCCAGTACTTC. This encodes CASSYGFGDSQETQYF.

J is TRBJ2-5 and V is TRBV7-6; D remains ambiguous. The V end was cut by 5 bases, the J end by 11 bases, with 15 bases between. Germline assignment: CDR1 SGHVS and CDR2 FNYEAQ. The CDR3 loop spans 12 amino acids. CDR3 nucleotides: TGTGCCAGCAGCCCCCCTTATCTAGAGCAGTACTTC. It translates to CASSPPYLEQYF.

This chain uses TRBV6-5 with TRBJ1-3; D uncertain. Germline V lookup: CDR1 MNHEY, CDR2 SVGAGI. Trimming pared 6 bases from V and 3 bases from J, leaving 12 bases between. The CDR3 is 14 residues long. The CDR3 loop is CASRDLKSGNTIYF. The DNA of the CDR3 is TGTGCCAGCAGGGACCTAAAGAGTGGAAACACCATATATTTT.

This chain joins TRBV5-6 and TRBJ2-5; TRBD1 might be the D (6 bases). Germline CDR1 SGHDT, CDR2 YYEEEE. The CDR3 spans 15 residues. With 5 bases removed from V and 0 bases from J, the gap between germline ends came to 14 bases. The CDR3 region has the DNA TGTGCCAGCAGATCCCAGGGGTGGTACCAAGAGACCCAGTACTTC. It translates to CASRSQGWYQETQYF.

This clonotype was seen a handful of times. This rearrangement joins TRBV29-1 to TRBJ1-5, with 8 positions matching TRBD1. CDR1 SQVTM and CDR2 ANQGSEA come from the germline V gene. The CDR3 has 13 amino acids. V trimming: 5 bases; J trimming: 4 bases; junction bases outside the gene matches: 4. The CDR3 coding sequence is TGCAGCGTTCAGCAGGGGGCAAATCAGCCCCAGCATTTT. This encodes CSVQQGANQPQHF. Full variable domain (rest looked up from reference TRBV29-1 and TRBJ1-5): SAVISQKPSRDICQRGTSLTIQCQVDSQVTMMFWYRQQPGQSLTLIATANQGSEATYESGFVIDKFPISRPNLTFSTLTVSNMSPEDSSIYLCSVQQGANQPQHFGDGTRLSIL.

The chain couples TRBV12-3 or TRBV12-4 to TRBJ2-6; D possibly corresponds to TRBD2 (6 bases). V was trimmed by 4 bases and J by 3 bases, leaving 13 bases between them. The CDR3 has 16 residues. The DNA for the CDR3 is TGTGCCAGCAGTTCTGAGGGAGGCTTTGGGGCCAACGTCCTGACTTTC. Residues: CASSSEGGFGANVLTF.

The CDR3 sequence: CASSLVQGLTDTQYF. CDR3 in DNA: TGTGCCAGCAGCTTAGTCCAGGGCCTCACAGATACGCAGTATTTT. V gene TRBV7-9 combines with J gene TRBJ2-3; the D gene is possibly TRBD1 (5 bases). The CDR3 has 15 amino acids. Germline assignment: CDR1 SEHNR and CDR2 FQNEAQ (reference sequence). Trimming removed 1 base at V and 2 bases at J, with 10 bases between. The full variable domain, its missing parts supplied by reference TRBV7-9 and TRBJ2-3, is DTGVSQNPRHKITKRGQNVTFRCDPISEHNRLYWYRQTLGQGPEFLTYFQNEAQLEKSRLLSDRFSAERPKGSFSTLEIQRTEQGDSAMYLCASSLVQGLTDTQYFGPGTRLTVL.

The chain recombines TRBV10-3 with TRBJ2-7, with no clear D. Deletions cut 3 bases from V and 0 bases from J, with 9 bases between. The CDR3 is 14 residues long. The germline CDR1 and CDR2 sequences are ENHRY and SYGVKD. CDR3 DNA: TGTGCCATCAGTGAAAAAGGATACTCCTACGAGCAGTACTTC. It specifies CAISEKGYSYEQYF.

CDR3 residues: CASSLLGASTEAFF. The CDR3 DNA sequence: TGCGCCAGCAGCTTGTTGGGAGCATCGACTGAAGCTTTCTTT. This chain links TRBV5-1 with TRBJ1-1; D ambiguous. The CDR3 is 14 residues long. V was clipped by 1 base and J by 5 bases, with 12 bases between them. Germline V gene data show CDR1 as SGHRS and CDR2 as YFSETQ.

This clonotype came up a few times. The chain uses TRBV7-8 and TRBJ1-2; D unresolved. This CDR3 has 14 amino acids. Germline V gives CDR1 SGHVS, CDR2 FQNEAQ. V lost 5 bases and J 7 bases, leaving 17 bases between the germline ends. CDR3 in DNA: TGTGCCAGCAGCCAGGACCCGGCGATAGGTGGCTACACCTTC. Its translation is CASSQDPAIGGYTF. Using reference TRBV7-8 and TRBJ1-2 for the parts outside the CDR3, the full variable domain is GAGVSQSPRYKVAKRGQDVALRCDPISGHVSLFWYQQALGQGPEFLTYFQNEAQLDKSGLPSDRFFAERPEGSVSTLKIQRTQQEDSAVYLCASSQDPAIGGYTFGSGTRLTVV.

The chain links TRBV7-2 to TRBJ2-1; possible D gene TRBD2, 5 bases. The CDR3 totals 17 residues. Germline V gene lookup returns CDR1 SGHTA and CDR2 FQGNSA. V was cut by 1 base and J by 0 bases, with 13 bases left in between. CDR3 sequence reads: CASSLDRLGSSYNEQFF. The CDR3, as DNA: TGTGCCAGCAGCTTAGACCGTCTAGGGAGCTCCTACAATGAGCAGTTCTTC.

The rearrangement uses TRBV6-2 or TRBV6-3 and TRBJ2-3; D possibly matches TRBD1 or TRBD2 (5 bases each). CDR1 is MNHEY, CDR2 SVGEGT, per germline. CDR3 length: 15 residues. The V end was cut by 2 bases, the J end by 2 bases, with 11 bases between. This chain's CDR3 is CASSYEVGDTDTQYF. CDR3 DNA sequence: TGTGCCAGCAGTTACGAGGTGGGGGACACAGATACGCAGTATTTT.

The CDR3 DNA reads TGTGCCAGCAGTTACTCCGGGGGAGCGGGAGTTAGCACAGATACGCAGTATTTT. It encodes CASSYSGGAGVSTDTQYF. The chain has TRBV6-5 and TRBJ2-3, with 8 bases that match TRBD2. CDR1 is MNHEY, CDR2 SVGAGI, per germline. Trimming removed 0 bases from V and 0 bases from J; junction bases left unmatched: 8. The CDR3 has 18 residues.

This clonotype came up a few times. The CDR3: CASSQGPGHYGYTF. CDR3 nucleotides: TGCGCCAGCAGCCAGGGGCCCGGACACTATGGCTACACCTTC. The chain carries TRBV4-1 and TRBJ1-2; a possible D gene is TRBD1 (5 bases). Germline loops: CDR1 MGHRA, CDR2 YSYEKL. The CDR3 covers 14 residues. Trimming took 3 bases from V and 3 from J, leaving 11 bases between them.

V usage is TRBV20-1 and J usage is TRBJ2-5, with 10 bases aligning to TRBD2. This CDR3 has 15 amino acids. V was clipped by 1 base and J by 3 bases; unmatched bases: 5. Germline V lookup: CDR1 DFQATT, CDR2 SNEGSKA (reference sequence). The CDR3 is CSARGAGGPEETQYF. CDR3 DNA: TGCAGTGCTAGAGGAGCGGGGGGGCCTGAAGAGACCCAGTACTTC.

This clonotype occurred a few times. V gene TRBV29-1 combines with J gene TRBJ2-6, with 7 bases lining up with TRBD1. Germline V gene lookup returns CDR1 SQVTM and CDR2 ANQGSEA. The CDR3 is made up of 18 amino acids. The junction had 15 bases not matched to a gene; V was cut back by 7 bases and J by 0 bases. This CDR3 is CSAITGAKTYSGANVLTF. The CDR3 DNA reads as TGCAGCGCAATCACAGGGGCCAAGACTTACTCTGGGGCCAACGTCCTGACTTTC.

The chain has TRBV11-2 and TRBJ1-1; 8 bases align to TRBD1. With 3 bases clipped from V and 0 bases from J, the junction kept 6 bases outside the gene matches. The CDR3 has 16 amino acids. Germline loops: CDR1 SGHAT, CDR2 FQNNGV. The CDR3 protein is CASSLDREFMNTEAFF. In nucleotides, the CDR3 is TGTGCCAGCAGCTTGGACAGGGAATTTATGAACACTGAAGCTTTCTTT. The entire variable domain, with the rest obtained from reference TRBV11-2 and TRBJ1-1, is as follows: EAGVAQSPRYKIIEKRQSVAFWCNPISGHATLYWYQQILGQGPKLLIQFQNNGVVDDSQLPKDRFSAERLKGVDSTLKIQPAKLEDSAVYLCASSLDREFMNTEAFFGQGTRLTVV.

The rearrangement links TRBV3-1 to TRBJ2-7, with TRBD2 matching 8 bases. The CDR3 loop spans 17 amino acids. CDR1 is LGHDT, CDR2 YNNKEL, per germline (reference sequence). The V and J ends lost 0 bases and 5 bases, in that order; junction bases with no gene match: 12. The CDR3 sequence: CASSQDGSGTFTHEQYF. The CDR3 bases are TGTGCCAGCAGCCAAGATGGTAGCGGGACTTTCACCCACGAGCAGTACTTC.

The chain recombines TRBV11-3 with TRBJ2-1; perhaps D is TRBD1 or TRBD2 (5 bases each). This CDR3 spans 14 amino acids. In germline, CDR1 is SGHNT, CDR2 YENEEA. V lost 4 bases and J lost 7, with 14 bases in between. The CDR3 nucleotides are TGTGCCAGCAGCTCCCCGCAGGGAGTAAATGAGCAGTTCTTC. This translates into CASSSPQGVNEQFF.